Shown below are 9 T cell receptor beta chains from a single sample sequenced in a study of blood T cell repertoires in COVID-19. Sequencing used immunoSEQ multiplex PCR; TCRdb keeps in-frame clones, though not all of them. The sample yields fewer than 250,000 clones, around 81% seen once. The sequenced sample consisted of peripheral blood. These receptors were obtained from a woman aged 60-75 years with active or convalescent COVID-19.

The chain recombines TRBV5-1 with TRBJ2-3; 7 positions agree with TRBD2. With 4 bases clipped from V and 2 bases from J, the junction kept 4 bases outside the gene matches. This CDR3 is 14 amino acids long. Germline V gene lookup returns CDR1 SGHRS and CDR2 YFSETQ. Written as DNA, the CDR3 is TGCGCCAGCAGCGGGAGGGTTGACACAGATACGCAGTATTTT. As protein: CASSGRVDTDTQYF.

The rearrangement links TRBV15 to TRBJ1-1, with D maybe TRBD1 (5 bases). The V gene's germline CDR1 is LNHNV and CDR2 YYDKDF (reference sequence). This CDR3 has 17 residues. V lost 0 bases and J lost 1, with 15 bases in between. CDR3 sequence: CATSRDRERQRNTEAFF. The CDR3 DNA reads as TGTGCCACCAGCAGAGATCGGGAGAGACAGAGGAACACTGAAGCTTTCTTT.

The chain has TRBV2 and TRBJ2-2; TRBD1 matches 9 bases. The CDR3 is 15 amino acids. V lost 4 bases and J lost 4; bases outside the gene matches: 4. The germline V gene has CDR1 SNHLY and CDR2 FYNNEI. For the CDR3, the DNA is TGTGCCAGCAGTGTTGGGACAGGGTCCACCGGGGAGCTGTTTTTT. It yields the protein CASSVGTGSTGELFF. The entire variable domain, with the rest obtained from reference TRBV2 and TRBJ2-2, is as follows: EPEVTQTPSHQVTQMGQEVILRCVPISNHLYFYWYRQILGQKVEFLVSFYNNEISEKSEIFDDQFSVERPDGSNFTLKIRSTKLEDSAMYFCASSVGTGSTGELFFGEGSRLTVL.

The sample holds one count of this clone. Here the CDR3 DNA reads TGTGCCAGCAGGAGGACAGGGCGAAGCAATCAGCCCCAGCATTTT. Amino acid sequence: CASRRTGRSNQPQHF. The V gene is TRBV2, the J gene TRBJ1-5, with 8 bases that match TRBD1. Germline assignment: CDR1 SNHLY and CDR2 FYNNEI. The CDR3 runs 15 residues. The V gene end was trimmed by 6 bases and the J gene end by 1 base; junction bases not matched to a gene: 5.

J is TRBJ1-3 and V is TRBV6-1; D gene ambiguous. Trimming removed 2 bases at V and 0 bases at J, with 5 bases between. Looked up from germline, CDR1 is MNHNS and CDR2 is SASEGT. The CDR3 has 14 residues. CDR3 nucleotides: TGTGCCAGCAGTGAATCGTTCTCTGGAAACACCATATATTTT. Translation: CASSESFSGNTIYF.

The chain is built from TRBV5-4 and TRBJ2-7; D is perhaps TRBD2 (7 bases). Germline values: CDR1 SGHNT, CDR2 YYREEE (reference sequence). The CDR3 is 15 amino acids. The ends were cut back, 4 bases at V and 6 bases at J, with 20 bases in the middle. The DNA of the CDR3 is TGTGCCAGCAGCGTGGGGGGCGGGAGAAGGACCGAGCAGTACTTC. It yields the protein CASSVGGGRRTEQYF.

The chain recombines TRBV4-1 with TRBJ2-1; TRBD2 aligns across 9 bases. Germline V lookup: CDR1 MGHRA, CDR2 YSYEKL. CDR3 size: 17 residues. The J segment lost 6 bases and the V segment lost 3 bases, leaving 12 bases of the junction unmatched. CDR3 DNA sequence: TGCGCCAGCAGCCATCCTCGGGGCGGGGGGGCGAGCAATGAGCAGTTCTTC. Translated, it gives CASSHPRGGGASNEQFF.

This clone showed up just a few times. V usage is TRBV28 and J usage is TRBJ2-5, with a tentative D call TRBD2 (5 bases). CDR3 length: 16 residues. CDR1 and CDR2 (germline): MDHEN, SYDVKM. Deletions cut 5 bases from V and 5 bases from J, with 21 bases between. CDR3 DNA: TGTGCCAGCAGTCCCCTAAAGAGCAGCCCGGGGGAGACCCAGTACTTC. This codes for CASSPLKSSPGETQYF. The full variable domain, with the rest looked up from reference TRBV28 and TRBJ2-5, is DVKVTQSSRYLVKRTGEKVFLECVQDMDHENMFWYRQDPGLGLRLIYFSYDVKMKEKGDIPEGYSVSREKKERFSLILESASTNQTSMYLCASSPLKSSPGETQYFGPGTRLLVL.

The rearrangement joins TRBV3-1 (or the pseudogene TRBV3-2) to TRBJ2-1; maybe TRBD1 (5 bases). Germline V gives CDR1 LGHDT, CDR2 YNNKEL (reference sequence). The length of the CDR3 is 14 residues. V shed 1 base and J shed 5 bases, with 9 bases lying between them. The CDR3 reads CASSQVTGNNEQFF. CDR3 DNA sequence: TGTGCCAGCAGCCAAGTAACAGGCAACAATGAGCAGTTCTTC.